This T cell receptor (beta chain) originates from a study of T cell changes during pregnancy in multiple sclerosis. Here immunoSEQ multiplex PCR was the method, and the copy in TCRdb shows in-frame clones only, minus some. The sample yields some 80,000 clones, more than 90% seen once. Trimming removed 0 bases from V and 7 bases from J, with 10 bases in between. Germline V lookup: CDR1 SGHRS, CDR2 YFSETQ. The CDR3 loop spans 13 amino acids. This TCR derives from a female donor with multiple sclerosis, enrolled in a pregnancy study. V is TRBV5-1 and J is TRBJ1-2; a possible D gene is TRBD1 (5 bases). This sample comprised peripheral blood, obtained in the second trimester of pregnancy. Here the CDR3 DNA reads TGCGCCAGCAGCTTGGCTCCGGGGGGTGGCTACACCTTC. Translated: CASSLAPGGGYTF.